This entry describes one TCR beta chain. The data originate from a study of blood T cell repertoires in COVID-19. Authors' processing steps: Reference gene primers were amplified, and this amplification served to estimate nucleated cell counts. The protocol was immunoSEQ multiplex PCR, while the TCRdb copy is restricted to in-frame clones and leaves out a portion. V, J and clone size are those of that table, while D and trimming were read from the DNA. The data hold about 84,000 clones, with about 80% observed a single time. Trimming took off 5 bases at V and 3 bases at J, with 14 bases between the two ends. The CDR3 extends over 14 amino acids. Germline assignment: CDR1 MNHEY and CDR2 SVGAGI.

J is TRBJ2-7 and V is TRBV6-5, with D maybe TRBD1 (6 bases). The TCR originated in a man aged 50 to 59 with active or convalescent COVID-19. Specimen: peripheral blood. The CDR3 loop is CASSPGVIDYEQYF. The CDR3 DNA reads TGTGCCAGCAGTCCAGGGGTTATAGACTACGAGCAGTACTTC.